This TCR beta chain was sequenced for a study of blood T cell repertoires in COVID-19. About the research overall: The United States, Italy and Spain supplied acute and convalescent COVID-19 samples.

This clone was counted only a few times. Profiling relied on immunoSEQ multiplex PCR, and the TCRdb table lists in-frame clones only, not all of them. The sample consists of over 140,000 clones, around 78% of them appearing once. V lost 3 bases, J lost 0 bases, and 10 bases lay in between. The germline V gene encodes CDR1 SGHRS and CDR2 YFSETQ. The CDR3 totals 15 residues. The gene calls are TRBV5-1 and TRBJ2-1; weak D call: TRBD1 (7 bases). Input material: peripheral blood. This TCR came from a woman of 80 years or more with active or convalescent COVID-19. The CDR3 is CASSYQGGSYNEQFF. CDR3 nucleotide sequence: TGCGCCAGCAGCTACCAGGGGGGCTCCTACAATGAGCAGTTCTTC.